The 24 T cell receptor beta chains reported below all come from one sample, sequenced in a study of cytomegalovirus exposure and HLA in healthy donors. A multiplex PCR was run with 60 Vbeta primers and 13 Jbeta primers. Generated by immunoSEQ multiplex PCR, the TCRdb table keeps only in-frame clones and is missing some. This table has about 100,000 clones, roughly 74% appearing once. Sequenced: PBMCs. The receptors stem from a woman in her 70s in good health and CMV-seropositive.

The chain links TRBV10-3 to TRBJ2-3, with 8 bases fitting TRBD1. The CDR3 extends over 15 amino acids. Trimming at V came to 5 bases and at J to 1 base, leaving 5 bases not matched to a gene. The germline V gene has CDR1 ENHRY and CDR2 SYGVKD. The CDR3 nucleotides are TGTGCCATCAGTCAGCAGACAGGGGGCACAGATACGCAGTATTTT. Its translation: CAISQQTGGTDTQYF.

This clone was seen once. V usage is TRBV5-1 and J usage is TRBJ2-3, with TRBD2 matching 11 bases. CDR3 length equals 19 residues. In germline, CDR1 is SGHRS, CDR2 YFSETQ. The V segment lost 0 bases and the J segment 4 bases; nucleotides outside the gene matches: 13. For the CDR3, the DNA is TGCGCCAGCAGCTTGGGGTTAGCGGGGGGGCCTATCCCCGCAGATACGCAGTATTTT. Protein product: CASSLGLAGGPIPADTQYF.

As DNA, the CDR3 is TGTGCCAGCAGCTTAGGGGGCCATGAGACCCAGTACTTC. This codes for CASSLGGHETQYF. This sequence joins TRBV7-9 and TRBJ2-5, with D perhaps matching TRBD1 (5 bases). CDR1 SEHNR and CDR2 FQNEAQ come from the germline V gene (reference sequence). Deletions cut 1 base from V and 5 bases from J, with 8 bases between. The CDR3 runs 13 residues.

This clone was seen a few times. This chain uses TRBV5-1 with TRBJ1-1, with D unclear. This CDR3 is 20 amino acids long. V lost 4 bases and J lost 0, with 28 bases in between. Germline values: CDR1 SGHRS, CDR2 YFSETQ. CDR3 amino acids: CASSPRMVGLTNELNTEAFF. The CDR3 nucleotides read TGCGCCAGCAGCCCCCGAATGGTTGGCCTTACCAACGAATTGAACACTGAAGCTTTCTTT.

The CDR3 nucleotides read TGTGCCAGCAGCCCCCCCAGCGGGAGGGCCCGGTACAATGAGCAGTTCTTC. Translation gives CASSPPSGRARYNEQFF. The chain carries TRBV5-4 and TRBJ2-1; the match to TRBD2 covers 10 bases. The CDR3 has 17 residues. Germline trimming cut 4 bases from V and 4 bases from J; bases unmatched to any gene: 11. CDR1 and CDR2 (germline): SGHNT, YYREEE (reference sequence).

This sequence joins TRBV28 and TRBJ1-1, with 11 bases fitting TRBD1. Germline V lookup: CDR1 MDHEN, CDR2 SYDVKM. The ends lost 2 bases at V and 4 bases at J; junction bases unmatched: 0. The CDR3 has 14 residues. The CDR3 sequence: CASSLGTGGTEAFF. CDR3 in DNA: TGTGCCAGCAGTTTAGGGACAGGGGGCACTGAAGCTTTCTTT.

The CDR3 sequence: CASSQESPGGPQETQYF. For the CDR3, the DNA is TGCGCCAGCAGCCAAGAGTCCCCGGGGGGGCCGCAAGAGACCCAGTACTTC. V is TRBV4-3 and J is TRBJ2-5, with TRBD2 matching over 8 bases. The V segment lost 0 bases and the J segment 2 bases; nucleotides outside the gene matches: 8. This CDR3 is 17 amino acids long. Germline V CDR1 and CDR2: LGHNA, YSLEER.

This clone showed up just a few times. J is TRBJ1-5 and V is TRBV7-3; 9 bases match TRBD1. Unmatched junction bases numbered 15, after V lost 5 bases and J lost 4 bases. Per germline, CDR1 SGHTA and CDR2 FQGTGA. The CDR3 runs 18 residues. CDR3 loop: CASSRVPGQGALNQPQHF. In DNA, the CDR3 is TGTGCCAGCAGCCGAGTCCCGGGACAGGGTGCGTTAAATCAGCCCCAGCATTTT.

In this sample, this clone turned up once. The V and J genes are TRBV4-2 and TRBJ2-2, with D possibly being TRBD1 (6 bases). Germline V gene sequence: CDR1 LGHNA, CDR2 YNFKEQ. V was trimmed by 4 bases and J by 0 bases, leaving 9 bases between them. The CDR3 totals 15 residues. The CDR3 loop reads CASSRQETNTGELFF. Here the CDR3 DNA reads TGTGCCAGCAGCCGACAGGAGACGAACACCGGGGAGCTGTTTTTT.

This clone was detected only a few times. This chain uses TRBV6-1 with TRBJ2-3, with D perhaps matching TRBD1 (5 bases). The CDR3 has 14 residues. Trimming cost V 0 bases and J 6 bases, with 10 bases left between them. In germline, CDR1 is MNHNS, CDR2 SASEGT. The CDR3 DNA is TGTGCCAGCAGTGAAGCCCAGGGCTGGGATACGCAGTATTTT. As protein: CASSEAQGWDTQYF.

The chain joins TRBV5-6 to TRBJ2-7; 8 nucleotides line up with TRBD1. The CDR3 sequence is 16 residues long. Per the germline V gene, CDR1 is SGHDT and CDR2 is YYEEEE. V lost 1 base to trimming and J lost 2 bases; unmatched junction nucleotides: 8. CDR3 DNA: TGTGCCAGCAGCTTGAATCAGGGGGCGATCCCCTACGAGCAGTACTTC. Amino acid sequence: CASSLNQGAIPYEQYF.

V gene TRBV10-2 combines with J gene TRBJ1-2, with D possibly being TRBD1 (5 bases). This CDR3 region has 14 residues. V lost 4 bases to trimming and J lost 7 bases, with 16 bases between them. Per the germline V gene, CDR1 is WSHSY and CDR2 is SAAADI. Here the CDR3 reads CASSGGSFQGGYTF. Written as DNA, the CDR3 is TGCGCCAGCAGTGGGGGTTCCTTCCAGGGTGGCTACACCTTC.

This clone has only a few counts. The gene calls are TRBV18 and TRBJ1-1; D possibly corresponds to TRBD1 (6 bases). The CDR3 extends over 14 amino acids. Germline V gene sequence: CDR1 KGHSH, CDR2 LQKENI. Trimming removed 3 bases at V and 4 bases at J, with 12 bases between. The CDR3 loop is CASSPAQGSTEAFF. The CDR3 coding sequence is TGTGCCAGCTCACCCGCCCAGGGGAGCACTGAAGCTTTCTTT.

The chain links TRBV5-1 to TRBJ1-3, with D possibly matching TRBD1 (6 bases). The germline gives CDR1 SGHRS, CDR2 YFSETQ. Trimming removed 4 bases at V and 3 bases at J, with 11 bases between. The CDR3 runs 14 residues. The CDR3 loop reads CASSLVRGGNTIYF. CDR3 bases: TGCGCCAGCAGCCTGGTCAGGGGTGGAAACACCATATATTTT.

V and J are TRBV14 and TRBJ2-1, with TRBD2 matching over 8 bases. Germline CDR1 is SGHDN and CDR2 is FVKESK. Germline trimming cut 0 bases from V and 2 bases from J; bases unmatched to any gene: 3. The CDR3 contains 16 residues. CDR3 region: CASSQEGLVAYNEQFF. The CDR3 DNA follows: TGTGCCAGCAGCCAAGAGGGACTAGTGGCCTACAATGAGCAGTTCTTC.

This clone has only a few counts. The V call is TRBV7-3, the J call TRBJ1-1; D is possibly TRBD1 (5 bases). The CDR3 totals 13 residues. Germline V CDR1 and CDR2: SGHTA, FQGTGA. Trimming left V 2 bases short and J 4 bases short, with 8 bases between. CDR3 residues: CASSLGQGTEAFF. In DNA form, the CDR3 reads TGTGCCAGCAGCTTAGGGCAGGGCACTGAAGCTTTCTTT.

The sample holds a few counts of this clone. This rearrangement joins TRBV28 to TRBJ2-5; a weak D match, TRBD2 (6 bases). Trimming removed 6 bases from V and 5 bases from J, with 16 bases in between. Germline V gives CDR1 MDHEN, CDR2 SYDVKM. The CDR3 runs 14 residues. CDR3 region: CASSSYSGVETQYF. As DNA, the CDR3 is TGTGCCAGCAGCTCGTATTCGGGAGTGGAGACCCAGTACTTC.

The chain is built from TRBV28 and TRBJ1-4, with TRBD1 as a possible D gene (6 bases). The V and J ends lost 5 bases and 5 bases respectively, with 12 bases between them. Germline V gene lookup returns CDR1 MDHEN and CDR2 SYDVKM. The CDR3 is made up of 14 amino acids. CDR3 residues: CASSGGGQNEKLFF. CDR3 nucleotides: TGTGCCAGCAGTGGCGGGGGGCAGAATGAAAAACTGTTTTTT.

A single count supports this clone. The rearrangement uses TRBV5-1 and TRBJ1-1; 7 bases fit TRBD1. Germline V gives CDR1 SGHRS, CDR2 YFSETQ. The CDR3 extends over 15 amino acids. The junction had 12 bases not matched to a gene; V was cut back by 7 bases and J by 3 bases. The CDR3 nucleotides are TGCGCCAGCTCCCTCGGGGGTACAGGGGACACTGAAGCTTTCTTT. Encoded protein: CASSLGGTGDTEAFF.

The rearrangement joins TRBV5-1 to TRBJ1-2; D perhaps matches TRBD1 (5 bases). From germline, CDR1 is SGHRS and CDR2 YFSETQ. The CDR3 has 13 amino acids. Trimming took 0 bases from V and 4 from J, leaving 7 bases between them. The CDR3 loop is CASSLDRFYGYTF. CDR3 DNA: TGCGCCAGCAGCTTGGACAGGTTCTATGGCTACACCTTC. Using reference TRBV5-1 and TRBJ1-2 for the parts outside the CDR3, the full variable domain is KAGVTQTPRYLIKTRGQQVTLSCSPISGHRSVSWYQQTPGQGLQFLFEYFSETQRNKGNFPGRFSGRQFSNSRSEMNVSTLELGDSALYLCASSLDRFYGYTFGSGTRLTVV.

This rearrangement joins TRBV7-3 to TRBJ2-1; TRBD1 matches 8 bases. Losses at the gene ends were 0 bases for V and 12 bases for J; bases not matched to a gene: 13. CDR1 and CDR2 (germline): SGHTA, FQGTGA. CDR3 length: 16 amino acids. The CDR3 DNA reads TGTGCCAGCAGCTTAACTATACAGGGGGTGGGGGATCGGCAGTTCTTC. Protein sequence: CASSLTIQGVGDRQFF.

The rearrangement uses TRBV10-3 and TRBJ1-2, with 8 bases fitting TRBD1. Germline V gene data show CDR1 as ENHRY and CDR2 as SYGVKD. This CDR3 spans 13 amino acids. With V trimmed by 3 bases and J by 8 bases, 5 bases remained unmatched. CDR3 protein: CAISEATGAGYTF. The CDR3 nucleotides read TGTGCCATCAGTGAAGCGACAGGGGCCGGCTACACCTTC.

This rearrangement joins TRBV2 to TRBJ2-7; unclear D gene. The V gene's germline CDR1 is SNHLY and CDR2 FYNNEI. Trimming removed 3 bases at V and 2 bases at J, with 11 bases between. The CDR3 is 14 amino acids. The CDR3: CASSDRLTPYEQYF. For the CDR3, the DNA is TGTGCCAGCAGTGACAGGCTTACCCCCTACGAGCAGTACTTC.

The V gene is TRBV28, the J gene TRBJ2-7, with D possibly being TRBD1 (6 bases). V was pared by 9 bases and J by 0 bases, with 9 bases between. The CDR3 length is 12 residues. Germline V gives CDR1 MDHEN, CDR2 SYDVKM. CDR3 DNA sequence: TGTGCCAGTGGACAGTTCTCCTACGAGCAGTACTTC. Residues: CASGQFSYEQYF.